These T cell receptor beta chains were read from a single sample in a study of cytomegalovirus exposure and HLA in healthy donors. Clones were sequenced by immunoSEQ multiplex PCR, and TCRdb holds only the in-frame ones, with some missing. The data contain around 100,000 clones, 79% of them seen just once; the ten biggest clones take up approximately 3%. The material sequenced was PBMCs. These TCRs come from a young woman in good health and CMV-seropositive. Both conserved end residues are part of each CDR3. The order of the fields is V gene, clone size, D gene, J gene, CDR3 DNA, CDR3 protein. The D gene is left open where the match is weak. Expanded clones get a size class; other rows say once, few or many, or leave the size out.

TRBV19	NA	TRBD1	TRBJ1-4	TGTGCCAGTACCGTAAGGGACAGGGGCGAAAAACTGTTTTTT	CASTVRDRGEKLFF
TRBV2	NA	TRBD1	TRBJ1-1	TGTGCCAGCGACCTAGGACAGGGGATTGGGGCTGAAGCTTTCTTT	CASDLGQGIGAEAFF
TRBV10-2	NA	TRBD2	TRBJ2-7	TGCGCCAGCAGGGATAGCGGGAGGGGGAGCTCCTACGAGCAGTACTTC	CASRDSGRGSSYEQYF
TRBV5-1	NA	NA	TRBJ2-5	TGCGCCAGCAGAGTCAGGGATGCGGAGACCCAGTACTTC	CASRVRDAETQYF
TRBV5-1	NA	NA	TRBJ1-1	TGCGCCAGCAGCTTGGTTCGGGGGGGGATGGAGGACACTGAAGCTTTCTTT	CASSLVRGGMEDTEAFF
TRBV19	NA	TRBD1	TRBJ1-2	TGTGCCAGTAGTAGCCGACAGGGTGATGGCTACACCTTC	CASSSRQGDGYTF
TRBV7-8	NA	TRBD1	TRBJ1-6	TGTGCCAGCAGCCTCCCCTTACTGGACAGGGAAGGAGGCTCACCCCTCCACTTT	CASSLPLLDREGGSPLHF
TRBV5-1	NA	NA	TRBJ1-1	TGCGCCAGCAGCCTTGGTCTTGTAGGGACGGGAGGCACTGAAGCTTTCTTT	CASSLGLVGTGGTEAFF
TRBV6-5	NA	NA	TRBJ2-7	TGTGCCAGCAGTCCGGACAGCTCCTACGAGCAGTACTTC	CASSPDSSYEQYF
TRBV7-3	NA	TRBD2	TRBJ2-1	TGTGCCAGCAGTTTCGGGAGGGGGAATGAGCAGTTCTTC	CASSFGRGNEQFF
TRBV11-3	once	TRBD2	TRBJ2-4	TGTGCCAGCAGCTTCCCGGGACTAGCTGGAGGAAACATTCAGTACTTC	CASSFPGLAGGNIQYF
TRBV6-6	NA	TRBD2	TRBJ2-3	TGTGCCAGCACCGCCCTAGCGGGAGGGGGAGATACGCAGTATTTT	CASTALAGGGDTQYF
TRBV7-2	NA	TRBD2	TRBJ2-3	TGTGCCAGCAGCTTGAAATCAGGGACTAGCGGGAGTTGGTATACGCAGTATTTT	CASSLKSGTSGSWYTQYF
TRBV11-2	NA	NA	TRBJ2-5	TGTGCCAGCAGCCCCGAAGAGACCCAGTACTTC	CASSPEETQYF
TRBV7-3	medium-sized	NA	TRBJ1-1	TGTGCCTCAGGGTCAGGGCGGGGTGAAGCTTTCTTT	CASGSGRGEAFF
TRBV25-1	NA	NA	TRBJ1-4	TGTGCCAGCAGTGACTGGACAGCTTCTAATGAAAAACTGTTTTTT	CASSDWTASNEKLFF
TRBV6-7	NA	TRBD2	TRBJ2-1	TGTGCCAGCGGCGTTCCGAGCGGGAGGGCCGGGAATGAGCAGTTCTTC	CASGVPSGRAGNEQFF
TRBV7-9	few	NA	TRBJ1-4	TGTGCCAGCAGCTTAGCGCAGGACAGAAATGAAAAACTGTTTTTT	CASSLAQDRNEKLFF
TRBV7-6	NA	NA	TRBJ2-3	TGTGCCAGCAGCTTAGGGAGGCAGGCCAGGTTTAGCACAGATACGCAGTATTTT	CASSLGRQARFSTDTQYF
TRBV11-2	NA	TRBD1	TRBJ1-1	TGTGCCAGCAGCCCTTGGACAGGGAGAGGCACTGAAGCTTTCTTT	CASSPWTGRGTEAFF
TRBV18	NA	TRBD2	TRBJ2-3	TGTGCCAGCTCACCAATCCGGGACTACGTTACCACAGATACGCAGTATTTT	CASSPIRDYVTTDTQYF
TRBV13	NA	NA	TRBJ1-2	TGTGCCAGCAGCGCGGCGGCAGGGGATTACTATGGCTACACCTTC	CASSAAAGDYYGYTF
TRBV6-5	NA	NA	TRBJ1-2	TGTGCCAGCAGTTACTCGATACGGTCTGGCTACACCTTC	CASSYSIRSGYTF
TRBV28	NA	TRBD1	TRBJ2-1	TGTGCCAGCAGTCGGACAGGGGGCCTAAATGAGCAGTTCTTC	CASSRTGGLNEQFF
TRBV5-6	NA	NA	TRBJ2-7	TGTGCCAGCACCTATGACAGGGGAGGGGACGAGCAGTACTTC	CASTYDRGGDEQYF
TRBV6-5	NA	NA	TRBJ1-2	TGTGCCAGCAGTTACTCGACGGGGGGAGGCTACACCTTC	CASSYSTGGGYTF
TRBV10-1	NA	TRBD1	TRBJ2-7	TGCGCCAGCAGTGAAGGAGGACAGGGCAACGAGCAGTACTTC	CASSEGGQGNEQYF
TRBV27	once	TRBD2	TRBJ2-7	TGTGCCAGCAGTCCGGACTTCAGCGGGGACGGGAAGAAATACGAGCAGTACTTC	CASSPDFSGDGKKYEQYF
TRBV5-1	NA	NA	TRBJ2-5	TGCGCCTCCGGGACAGAGGGGGGAGAGACCCAGTACTTC	CASGTEGGETQYF
TRBV28	NA	NA	TRBJ2-7	TGTGCCAGCAGTTTAGCGGGGAAGGGTCAGTCCTACGAGCAGTACTTC	CASSLAGKGQSYEQYF
TRBV5-4	NA	TRBD2	TRBJ2-7	TGTGCCAGCAGCTCCCTGGGAGGGAGCTCCTACGAGCAGTACTTC	CASSSLGGSSYEQYF
TRBV4-1	NA	TRBD1	TRBJ2-1	TGCGCCAGCAGCCAAGAAGGGACAGGGCTGAACAATGAGCAGTTCTTC	CASSQEGTGLNNEQFF
TRBV15	NA	TRBD2	TRBJ2-3	TGTGCCACCAGCTCGGCGGGAGGCACAGATACGCAGTATTTT	CATSSAGGTDTQYF
TRBV7-3	NA	NA	TRBJ2-1	TGTGCCAGCAGCTTAACTCGGGCAGGGAACAATGAGCAGTTCTTC	CASSLTRAGNNEQFF
TRBV15	NA	NA	TRBJ2-1	TGTGCCACCAGTAGCGATCCCTACAATGAGCAGTTCTTC	CATSSDPYNEQFF
TRBV11-3	once	TRBD1	TRBJ1-4	TGTGCCAGCAGCGTCCAGGGGGCGACTAATGAAAAACTGTTTTTT	CASSVQGATNEKLFF
TRBV28	once	TRBD1	TRBJ1-2	TGTGCCAGCAGTCCGACAGGGAGTAGGAGCTATGGCTACACCTTC	CASSPTGSRSYGYTF
TRBV6-1	NA	NA	TRBJ1-5	TGTGCCAGCAGTGAAGCGCTTCACAGGGACTATAGCAATCAGCCCCAGCATTTT	CASSEALHRDYSNQPQHF
TRBV5-1	NA	NA	TRBJ2-7	TGCGCCAGCAGCTTGTGGGCTAGCAGTACCTACGAGCAGTACTTC	CASSLWASSTYEQYF
TRBV27	NA	NA	TRBJ1-2	TGTGCCAGCAGTCTCCGGGGCGGGAATGGCTACACCTTC	CASSLRGGNGYTF